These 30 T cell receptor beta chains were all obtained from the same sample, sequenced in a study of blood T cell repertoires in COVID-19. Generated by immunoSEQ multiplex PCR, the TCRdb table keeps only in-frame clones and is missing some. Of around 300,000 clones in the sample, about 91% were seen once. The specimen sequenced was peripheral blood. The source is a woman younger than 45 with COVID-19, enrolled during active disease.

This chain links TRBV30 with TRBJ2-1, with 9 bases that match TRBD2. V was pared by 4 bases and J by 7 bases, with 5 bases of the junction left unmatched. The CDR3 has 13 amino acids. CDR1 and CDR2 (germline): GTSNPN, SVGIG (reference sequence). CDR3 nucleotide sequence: TGTGCCTGGATGGGCGGGGGGGATAATGAGCAGTTCTTC. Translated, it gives CAWMGGGDNEQFF. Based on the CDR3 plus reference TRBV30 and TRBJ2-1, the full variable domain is SQTIHQWPATLVQPVGSPLSLECTVEGTSNPNLYWYRQAAGRGLQLLFYSVGIGQISSEVPQNLSASRPQDRQFILSSKKLLLSDSGFYLCAWMGGGDNEQFFGPGTRLTVL.

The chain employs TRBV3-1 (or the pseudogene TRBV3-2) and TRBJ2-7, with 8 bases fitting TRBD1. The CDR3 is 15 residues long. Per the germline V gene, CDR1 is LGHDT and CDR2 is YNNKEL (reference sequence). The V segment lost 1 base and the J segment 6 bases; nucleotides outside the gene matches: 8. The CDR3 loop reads CASSQGQGLRGEQYF. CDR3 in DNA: TGTGCCAGCAGCCAAGGACAGGGGCTAAGAGGCGAGCAGTACTTC.

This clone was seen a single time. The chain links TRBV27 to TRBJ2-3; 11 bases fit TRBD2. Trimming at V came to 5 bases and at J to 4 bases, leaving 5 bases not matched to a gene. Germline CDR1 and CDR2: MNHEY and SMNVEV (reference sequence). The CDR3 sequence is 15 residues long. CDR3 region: CASSQTSGVSDTQYF. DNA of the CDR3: TGTGCCAGCAGTCAGACTAGCGGGGTTTCAGATACGCAGTATTTT.

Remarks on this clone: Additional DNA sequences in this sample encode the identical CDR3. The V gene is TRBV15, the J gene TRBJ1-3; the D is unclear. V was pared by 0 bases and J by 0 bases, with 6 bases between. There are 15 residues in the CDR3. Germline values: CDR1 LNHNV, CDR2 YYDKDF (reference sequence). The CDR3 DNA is TGTGCCACCAGCAGAGACAGACTCTCTGGAAACACCATATATTTT. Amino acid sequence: CATSRDRLSGNTIYF.

The CDR3 nucleotides read TGTGCCAGCAGGACGACAGGGGTCGTCTACGAGCAGTACTTC. Encoded protein: CASRTTGVVYEQYF. V gene TRBV2 combines with J gene TRBJ2-7, with TRBD1 matching 8 bases. There are 14 residues in the CDR3. Unmatched junction bases numbered 7, after V lost 6 bases and J lost 3 bases. In germline, CDR1 is SNHLY, CDR2 FYNNEI. Full variable domain (outside the CDR3, taken from reference TRBV2 and TRBJ2-7): EPEVTQTPSHQVTQMGQEVILRCVPISNHLYFYWYRQILGQKVEFLVSFYNNEISEKSEIFDDQFSVERPDGSNFTLKIRSTKLEDSAMYFCASRTTGVVYEQYFGPGTRLTVT.

The CDR3 DNA reads as TGTGCCAGCAGTTTTTCTAGCGAGGAAAAACTGTTTTTT. This codes for CASSFSSEEKLFF. The rearrangement uses TRBV12-3 or TRBV12-4 and TRBJ1-4; no clear D. Trimming shortened V by 3 bases and J by 8 bases, and 10 bases separated the two germline ends. The CDR3 is made up of 13 amino acids.

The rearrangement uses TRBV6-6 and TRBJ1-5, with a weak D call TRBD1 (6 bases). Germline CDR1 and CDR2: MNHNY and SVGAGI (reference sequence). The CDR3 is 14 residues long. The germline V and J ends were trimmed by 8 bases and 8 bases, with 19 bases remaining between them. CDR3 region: CASATPQGLKPQHF. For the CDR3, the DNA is TGTGCCAGCGCTACTCCCCAGGGGTTGAAGCCCCAGCATTTT.

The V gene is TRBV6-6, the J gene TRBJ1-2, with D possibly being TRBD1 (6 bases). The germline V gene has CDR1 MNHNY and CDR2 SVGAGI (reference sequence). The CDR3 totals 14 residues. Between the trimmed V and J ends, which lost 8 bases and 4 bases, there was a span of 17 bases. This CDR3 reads CASLPGGGIYGYTF. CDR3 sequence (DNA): TGTGCCAGCTTGCCGGGGGGCGGTATCTATGGCTACACCTTC.

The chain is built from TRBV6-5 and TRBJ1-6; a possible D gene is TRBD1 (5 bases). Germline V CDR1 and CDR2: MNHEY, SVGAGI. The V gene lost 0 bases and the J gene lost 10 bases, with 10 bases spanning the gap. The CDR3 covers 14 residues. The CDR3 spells CASSYSGGRSPLHF. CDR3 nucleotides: TGTGCCAGCAGTTACTCGGGGGGACGATCACCCCTCCACTTT.

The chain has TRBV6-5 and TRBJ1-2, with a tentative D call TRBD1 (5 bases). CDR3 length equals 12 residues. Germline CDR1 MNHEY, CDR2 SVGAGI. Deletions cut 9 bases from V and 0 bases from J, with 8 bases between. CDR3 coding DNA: TGTGCCAGGATGACAGCTAACTATGGCTACACCTTC. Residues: CARMTANYGYTF.

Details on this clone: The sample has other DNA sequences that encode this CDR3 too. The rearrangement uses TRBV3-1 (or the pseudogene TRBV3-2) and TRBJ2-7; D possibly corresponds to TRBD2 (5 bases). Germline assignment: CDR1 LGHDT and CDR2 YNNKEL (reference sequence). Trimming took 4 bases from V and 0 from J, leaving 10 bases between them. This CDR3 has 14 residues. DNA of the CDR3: TGTGCCAGCAGCCCCCTAGCAGGCTCCTACGAGCAGTACTTC. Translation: CASSPLAGSYEQYF.

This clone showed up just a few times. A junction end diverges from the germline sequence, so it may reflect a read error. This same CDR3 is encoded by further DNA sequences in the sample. DNA for the CDR3: TGCGCCCGCAGCGGTGGGGGGGTACGAGGCTACACCTTC. Protein: CARSGGGVRGYTF. The rearrangement uses TRBV9 and TRBJ1-2; TRBD1 is a possible D gene (5 bases). CDR1 SGDLS and CDR2 YYNGEE come from the germline V gene. The CDR3 has 13 residues.

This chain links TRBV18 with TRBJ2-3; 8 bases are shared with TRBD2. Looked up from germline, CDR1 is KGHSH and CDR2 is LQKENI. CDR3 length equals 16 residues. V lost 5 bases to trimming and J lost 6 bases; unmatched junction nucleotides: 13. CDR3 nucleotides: TGTGCCAGCTCAACCTTCGCAGCGGGGGAAGGGGATACGCAGTATTTT. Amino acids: CASSTFAAGEGDTQYF.

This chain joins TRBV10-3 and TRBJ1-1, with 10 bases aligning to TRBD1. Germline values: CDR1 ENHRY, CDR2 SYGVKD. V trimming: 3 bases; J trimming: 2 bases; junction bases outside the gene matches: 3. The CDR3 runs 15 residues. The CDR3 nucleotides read TGTGCCATCAGTGACGGGACAGGGGTCAACACTGAAGCTTTCTTT. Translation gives CAISDGTGVNTEAFF.

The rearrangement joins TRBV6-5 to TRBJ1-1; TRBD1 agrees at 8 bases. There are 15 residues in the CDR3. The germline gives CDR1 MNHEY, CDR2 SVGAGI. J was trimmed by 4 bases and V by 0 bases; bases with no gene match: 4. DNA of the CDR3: TGTGCCAGCAGTTACTCGACAGGGGTCGCCACTGAAGCTTTCTTT. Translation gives CASSYSTGVATEAFF.

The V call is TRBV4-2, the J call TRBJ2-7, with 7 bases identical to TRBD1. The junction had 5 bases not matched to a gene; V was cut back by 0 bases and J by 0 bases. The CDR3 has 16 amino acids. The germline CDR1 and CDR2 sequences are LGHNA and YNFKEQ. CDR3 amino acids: CASSQEAGTASYEQYF. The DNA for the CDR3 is TGTGCCAGCAGCCAAGAAGCCGGGACAGCCTCCTACGAGCAGTACTTC.

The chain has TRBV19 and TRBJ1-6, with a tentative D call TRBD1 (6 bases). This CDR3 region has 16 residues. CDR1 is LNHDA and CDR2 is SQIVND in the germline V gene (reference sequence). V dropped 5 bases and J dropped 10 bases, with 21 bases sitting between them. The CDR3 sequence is CASSALTGPSRSPLHF. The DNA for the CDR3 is TGTGCCAGTAGTGCCCTCACAGGGCCCTCTAGATCACCCCTCCACTTT.

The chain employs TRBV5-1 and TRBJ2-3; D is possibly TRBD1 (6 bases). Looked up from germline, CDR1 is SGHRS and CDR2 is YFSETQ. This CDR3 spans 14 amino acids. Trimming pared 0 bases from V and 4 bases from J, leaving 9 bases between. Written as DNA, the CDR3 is TGCGCCAGCAGCTTGGACAGGGCGGCAGATACGCAGTATTTT. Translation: CASSLDRAADTQYF.

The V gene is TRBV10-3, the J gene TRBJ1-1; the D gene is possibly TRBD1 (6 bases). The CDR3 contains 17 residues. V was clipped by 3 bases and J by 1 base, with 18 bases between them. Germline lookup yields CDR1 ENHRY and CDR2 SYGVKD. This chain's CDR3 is CAISDPVQGRGNTEAFF. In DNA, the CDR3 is TGTGCCATCAGTGACCCTGTACAGGGTCGTGGGAACACTGAAGCTTTCTTT.

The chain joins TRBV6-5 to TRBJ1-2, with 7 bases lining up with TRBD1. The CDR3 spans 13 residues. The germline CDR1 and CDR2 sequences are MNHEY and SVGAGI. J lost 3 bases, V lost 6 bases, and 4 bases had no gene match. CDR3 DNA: TGTGCCAGCAGACGGGACAGAGACTATGGCTACACCTTC. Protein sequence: CASRRDRDYGYTF.

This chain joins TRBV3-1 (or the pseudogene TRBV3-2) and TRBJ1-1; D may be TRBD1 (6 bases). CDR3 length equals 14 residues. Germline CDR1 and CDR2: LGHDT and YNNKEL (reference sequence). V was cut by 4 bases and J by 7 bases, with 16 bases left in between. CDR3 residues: CASSPRDILIEAFF. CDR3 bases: TGTGCCAGCAGCCCTCGGGACATCCTTATTGAAGCTTTCTTT.

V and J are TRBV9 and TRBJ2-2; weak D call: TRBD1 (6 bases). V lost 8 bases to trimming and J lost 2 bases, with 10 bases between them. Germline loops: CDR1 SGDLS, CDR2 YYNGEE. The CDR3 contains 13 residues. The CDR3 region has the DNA TGTGCCAGTACAGGGACCAACACCGGGGAGCTGTTTTTT. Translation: CASTGTNTGELFF.

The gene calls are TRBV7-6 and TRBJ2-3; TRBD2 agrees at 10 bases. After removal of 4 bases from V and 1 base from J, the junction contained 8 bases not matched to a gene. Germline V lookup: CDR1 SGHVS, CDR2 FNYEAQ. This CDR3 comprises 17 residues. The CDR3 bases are TGTGCCAGCAGCTCGGGACTAGCGACATTCCGCACAGATACGCAGTATTTT. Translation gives CASSSGLATFRTDTQYF. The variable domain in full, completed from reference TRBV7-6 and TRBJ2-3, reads GAGVSQSPRYKVTKRGQDVALRCDPISGHVSLYWYRQALGQGPEFLTYFNYEAQQDKSGLPNDRFSAERPEGSISTLTIQRTEQRDSAMYRCASSSGLATFRTDTQYFGPGTRLTVL.

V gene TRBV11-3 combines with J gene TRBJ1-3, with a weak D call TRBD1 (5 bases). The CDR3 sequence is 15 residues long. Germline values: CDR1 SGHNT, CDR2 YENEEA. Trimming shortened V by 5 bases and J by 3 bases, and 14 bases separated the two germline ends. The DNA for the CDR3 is TGTGCCAGCAGCCTTACAGGCCGGAATGGAAACACCATATATTTT. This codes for CASSLTGRNGNTIYF.

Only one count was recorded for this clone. The CDR3 loop is CASSLVRVETQYF. The CDR3 bases are TGTGCCAGCAGCTTAGTTCGGGTCGAGACCCAGTACTTC. This chain links TRBV7-8 with TRBJ2-5, with D unclear. Germline CDR1 reads SGHVS; CDR2 reads FQNEAQ. CDR3 length: 13 amino acids. The V and J ends lost 1 base and 5 bases respectively, with 8 bases between them. The full variable domain, with the rest looked up from reference TRBV7-8 and TRBJ2-5, is GAGVSQSPRYKVAKRGQDVALRCDPISGHVSLFWYQQALGQGPEFLTYFQNEAQLDKSGLPSDRFFAERPEGSVSTLKIQRTQQEDSAVYLCASSLVRVETQYFGPGTRLLVL.

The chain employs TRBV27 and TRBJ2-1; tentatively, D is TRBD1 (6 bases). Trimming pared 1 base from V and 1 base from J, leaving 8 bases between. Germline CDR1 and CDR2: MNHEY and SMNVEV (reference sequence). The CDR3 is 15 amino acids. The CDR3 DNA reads TGTGCCAGCAGTTTATGGGACACGTCCTACAATGAGCAGTTCTTC. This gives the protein CASSLWDTSYNEQFF.

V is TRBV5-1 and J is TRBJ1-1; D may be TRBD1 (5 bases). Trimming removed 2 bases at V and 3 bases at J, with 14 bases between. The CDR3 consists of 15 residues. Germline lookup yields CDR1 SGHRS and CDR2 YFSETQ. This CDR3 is CASSLSKGPDTEAFF. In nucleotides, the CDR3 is TGCGCCAGCAGCTTATCGAAGGGGCCGGACACTGAAGCTTTCTTT.

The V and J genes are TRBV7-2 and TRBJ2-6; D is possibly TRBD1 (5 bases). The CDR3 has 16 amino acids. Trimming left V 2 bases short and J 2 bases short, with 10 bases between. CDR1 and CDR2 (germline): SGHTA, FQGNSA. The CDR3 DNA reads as TGTGCCAGCAGCTTATTACCCAGGGCTGGGGCCAACGTCCTGACTTTC. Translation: CASSLLPRAGANVLTF.

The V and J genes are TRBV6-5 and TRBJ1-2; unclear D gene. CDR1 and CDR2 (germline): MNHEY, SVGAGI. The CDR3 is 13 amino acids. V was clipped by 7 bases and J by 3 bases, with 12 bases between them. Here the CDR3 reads CASTEGGYYGYTF. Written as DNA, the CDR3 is TGTGCCAGCACCGAGGGAGGGTACTATGGCTACACCTTC.

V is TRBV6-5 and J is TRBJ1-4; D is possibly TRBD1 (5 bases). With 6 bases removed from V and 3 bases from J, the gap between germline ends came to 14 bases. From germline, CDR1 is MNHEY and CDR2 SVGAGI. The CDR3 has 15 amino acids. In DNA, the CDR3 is TGTGCCAGCAGAGGCGGCTTCAGGGCTAATGAAAAACTGTTTTTT. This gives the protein CASRGGFRANEKLFF.